This T cell receptor (beta chain) came from a study of PD-L1 blockade in urothelial cancer. Study-wide background: Prior chemotherapy in patients spanned 0 to 3 regimens.

Points on this clone: Antigen unknown.

Time point denoted: peripheral blood 6 weeks after treatment start. TCRdb's copy holds only in-frame clones and misses some; the assay was immunoSEQ multiplex PCR. This sample has tens of thousands of clones, with 80% to 85% found just once. V lost 4 bases, J lost 2 bases, and 6 bases stayed unmatched. Looked up from germline, CDR1 is SGHDN and CDR2 is FVKESK. This CDR3 has 16 residues. Whole-study results and caveats: At 3 weeks on treatment, tumor-associated clones expanded more with durable benefit.

Specimen: PBMCs, collected around atezolizumab (anti-PD-L1) treatment. The chain recombines TRBV14 with TRBJ2-3; 10 bases fit TRBD2. The TCR comes from a man in his 70s with urothelial cancer. The CDR3 DNA reads TGTGCCAGCAGCCTTCTAGCGGGGGCCCTCACAGATACGCAGTATTTT. It translates to CASSLLAGALTDTQYF.